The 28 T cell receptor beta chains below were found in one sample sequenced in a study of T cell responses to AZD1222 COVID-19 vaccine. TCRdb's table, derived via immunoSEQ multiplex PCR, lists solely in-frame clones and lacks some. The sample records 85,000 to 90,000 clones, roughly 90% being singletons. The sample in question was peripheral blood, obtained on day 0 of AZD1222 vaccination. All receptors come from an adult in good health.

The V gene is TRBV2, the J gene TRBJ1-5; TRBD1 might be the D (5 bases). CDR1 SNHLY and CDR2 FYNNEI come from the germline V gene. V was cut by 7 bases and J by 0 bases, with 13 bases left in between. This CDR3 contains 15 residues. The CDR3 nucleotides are TGTGCCAGCACCAGGGAAAGTGGTAGCAATCAGCCCCAGCATTTT. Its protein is CASTRESGSNQPQHF.

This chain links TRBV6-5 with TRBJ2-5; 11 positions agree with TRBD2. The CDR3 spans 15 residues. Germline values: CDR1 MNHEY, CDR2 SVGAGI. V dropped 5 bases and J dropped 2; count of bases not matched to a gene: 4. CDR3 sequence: CASSNSGGGQETQYF. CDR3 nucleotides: TGTGCCAGCAGTAATAGCGGGGGGGGACAAGAGACCCAGTACTTC.

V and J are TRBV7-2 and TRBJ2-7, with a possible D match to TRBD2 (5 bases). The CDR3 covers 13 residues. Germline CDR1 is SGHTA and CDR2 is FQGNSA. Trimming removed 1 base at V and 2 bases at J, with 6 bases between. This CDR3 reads CASSLVEAYEQYF. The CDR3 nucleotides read TGTGCCAGCAGCTTAGTGGAGGCCTACGAGCAGTACTTC.

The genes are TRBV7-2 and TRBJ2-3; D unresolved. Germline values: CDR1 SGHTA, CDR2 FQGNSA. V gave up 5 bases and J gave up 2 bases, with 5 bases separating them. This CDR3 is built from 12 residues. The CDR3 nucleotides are TGTGCCAGCAGCACGTACACAGATACGCAGTATTTT. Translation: CASSTYTDTQYF. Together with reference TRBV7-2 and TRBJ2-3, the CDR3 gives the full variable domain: GAGVSQSPSNKVTEKGKDVELRCDPISGHTALYWYRQSLGQGLEFLIYFQGNSAPDKSGLPSDRFSAERTGGSVSTLTIQRTQQEDSAVYLCASSTYTDTQYFGPGTRLTVL.

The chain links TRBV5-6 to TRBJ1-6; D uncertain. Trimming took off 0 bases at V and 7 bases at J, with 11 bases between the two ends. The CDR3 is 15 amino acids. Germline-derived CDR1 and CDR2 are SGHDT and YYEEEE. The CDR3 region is CASSLAGRPNSPLHF. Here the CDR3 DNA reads TGTGCCAGCAGCTTGGCTGGCAGACCAAATTCACCCCTCCACTTT.

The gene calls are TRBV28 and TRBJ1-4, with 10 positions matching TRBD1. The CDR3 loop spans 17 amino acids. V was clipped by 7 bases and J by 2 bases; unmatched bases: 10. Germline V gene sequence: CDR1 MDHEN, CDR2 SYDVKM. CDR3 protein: CASIPWTGGSTNEKLFF. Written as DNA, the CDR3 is TGTGCCAGCATCCCTTGGACAGGGGGTTCGACTAATGAAAAACTGTTTTTT.

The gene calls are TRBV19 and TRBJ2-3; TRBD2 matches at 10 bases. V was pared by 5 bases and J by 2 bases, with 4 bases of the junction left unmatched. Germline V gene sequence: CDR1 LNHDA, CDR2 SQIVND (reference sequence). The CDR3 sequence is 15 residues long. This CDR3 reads CASSQTSGYTDTQYF. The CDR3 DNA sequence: TGTGCCAGTAGTCAGACTAGCGGGTACACAGATACGCAGTATTTT.

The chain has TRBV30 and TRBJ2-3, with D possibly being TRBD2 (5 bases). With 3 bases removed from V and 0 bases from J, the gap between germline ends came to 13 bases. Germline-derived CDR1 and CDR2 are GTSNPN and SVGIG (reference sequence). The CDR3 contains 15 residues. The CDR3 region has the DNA TGTGCCTGGAGGAGGGCTCTCTTGAGCACAGATACGCAGTATTTT. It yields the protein CAWRRALLSTDTQYF.

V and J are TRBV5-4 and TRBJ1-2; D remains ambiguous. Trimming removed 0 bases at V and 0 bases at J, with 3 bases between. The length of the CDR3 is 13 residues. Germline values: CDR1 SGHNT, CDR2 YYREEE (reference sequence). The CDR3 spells CASSLGANYGYTF. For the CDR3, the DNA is TGTGCCAGCAGCTTGGGGGCTAACTATGGCTACACCTTC.

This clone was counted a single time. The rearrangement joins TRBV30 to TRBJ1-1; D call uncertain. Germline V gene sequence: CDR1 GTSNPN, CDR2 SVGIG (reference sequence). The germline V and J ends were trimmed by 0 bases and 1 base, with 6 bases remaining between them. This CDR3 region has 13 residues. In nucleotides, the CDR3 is TGTGCCTGGAGTGTTCAACAGAACACTGAAGCTTTCTTT. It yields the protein CAWSVQQNTEAFF.

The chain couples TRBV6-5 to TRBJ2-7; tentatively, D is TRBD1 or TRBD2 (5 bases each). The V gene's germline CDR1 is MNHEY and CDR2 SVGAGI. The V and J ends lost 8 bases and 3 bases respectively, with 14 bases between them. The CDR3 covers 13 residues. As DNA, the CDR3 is TGTGCCAGCGGGGCGGGTTGGGGCTACGAGCAGTACTTC. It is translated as CASGAGWGYEQYF.

CDR3 in DNA: TGTGCCAGCAGCCAACAGACACAATCCTACGAGCAGTACTTC. This translates into CASSQQTQSYEQYF. V usage is TRBV3-1 (or the pseudogene TRBV3-2) and J usage is TRBJ2-7; D ambiguous. The CDR3 extends over 14 amino acids. V gave up 2 bases and J gave up 1 base, with 9 bases separating them. The germline V gene encodes CDR1 LGHDT and CDR2 YNNKEL (reference sequence).

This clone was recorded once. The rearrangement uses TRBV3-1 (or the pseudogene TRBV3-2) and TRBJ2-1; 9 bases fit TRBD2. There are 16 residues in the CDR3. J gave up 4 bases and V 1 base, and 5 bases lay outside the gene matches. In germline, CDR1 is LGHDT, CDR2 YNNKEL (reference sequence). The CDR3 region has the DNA TGTGCCAGCAGCCAAGGACAGCTAGCGGGGTACAATGAGCAGTTCTTC. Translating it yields CASSQGQLAGYNEQFF.

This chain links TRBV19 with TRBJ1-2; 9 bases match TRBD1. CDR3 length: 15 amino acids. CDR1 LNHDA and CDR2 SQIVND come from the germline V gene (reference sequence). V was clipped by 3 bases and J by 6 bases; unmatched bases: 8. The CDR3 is CASSMVPGDRDGYTF. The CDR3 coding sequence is TGTGCCAGTAGTATGGTTCCCGGGGACAGGGATGGCTACACCTTC.

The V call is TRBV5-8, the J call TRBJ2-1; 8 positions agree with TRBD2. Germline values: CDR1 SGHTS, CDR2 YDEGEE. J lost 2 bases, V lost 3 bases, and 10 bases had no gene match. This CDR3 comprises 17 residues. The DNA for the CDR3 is TGTGCCAGCAGCTCTGGACATAGCGGGGTTACCTACAATGAGCAGTTCTTC. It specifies CASSSGHSGVTYNEQFF.

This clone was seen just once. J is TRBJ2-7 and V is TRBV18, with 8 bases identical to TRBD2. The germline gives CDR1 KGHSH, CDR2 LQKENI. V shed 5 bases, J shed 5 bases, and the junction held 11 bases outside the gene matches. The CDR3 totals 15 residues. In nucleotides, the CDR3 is TGTGCCAGCTCAGGAGGTCGAGCGGGGGTGGACGAGCAGTACTTC. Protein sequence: CASSGGRAGVDEQYF.

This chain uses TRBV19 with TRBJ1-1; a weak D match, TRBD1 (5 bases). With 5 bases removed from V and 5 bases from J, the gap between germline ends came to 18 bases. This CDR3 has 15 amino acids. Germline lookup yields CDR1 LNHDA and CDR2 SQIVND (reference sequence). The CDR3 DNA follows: TGTGCCAGTAGTCTTCCGGGGGAGGGTCGAACTGAAGCTTTCTTT. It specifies CASSLPGEGRTEAFF.

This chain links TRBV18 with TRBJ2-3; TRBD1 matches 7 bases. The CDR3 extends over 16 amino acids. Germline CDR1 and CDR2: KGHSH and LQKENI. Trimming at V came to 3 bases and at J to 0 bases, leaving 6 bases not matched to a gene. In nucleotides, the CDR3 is TGTGCCAGCTCACCTCAGACAGGGTCTAGCACAGATACGCAGTATTTT. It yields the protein CASSPQTGSSTDTQYF. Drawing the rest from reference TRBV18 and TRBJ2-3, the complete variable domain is NAGVMQNPRHLVRRRGQEARLRCSPMKGHSHVYWYRQLPEEGLKFMVYLQKENIIDESGMPKERFSAEFPKEGPSILRIQQVVRGDSAAYFCASSPQTGSSTDTQYFGPGTRLTVL.

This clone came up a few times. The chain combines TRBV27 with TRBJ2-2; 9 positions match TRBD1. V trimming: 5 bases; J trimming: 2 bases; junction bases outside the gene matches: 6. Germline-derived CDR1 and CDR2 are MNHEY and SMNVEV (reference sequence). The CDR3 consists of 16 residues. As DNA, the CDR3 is TGTGCCAGCAGTCAGGGGACAGGGCGAAACACCGGGGAGCTGTTTTTT. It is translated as CASSQGTGRNTGELFF.

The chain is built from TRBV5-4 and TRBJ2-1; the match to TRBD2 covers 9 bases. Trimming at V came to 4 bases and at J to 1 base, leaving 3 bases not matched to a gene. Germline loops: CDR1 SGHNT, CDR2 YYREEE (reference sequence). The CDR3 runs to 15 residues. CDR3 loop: CASSNLAGSYNEQFF. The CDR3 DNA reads TGTGCCAGCAGCAACCTAGCGGGATCCTACAATGAGCAGTTCTTC.

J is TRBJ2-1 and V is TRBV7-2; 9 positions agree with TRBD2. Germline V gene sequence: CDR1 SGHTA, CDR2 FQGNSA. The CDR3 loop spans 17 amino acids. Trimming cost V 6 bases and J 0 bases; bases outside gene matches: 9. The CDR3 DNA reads TGTGCCAGCAGAGCGGTAGCGGGAGCCAGCTCCTACAATGAGCAGTTCTTC. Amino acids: CASRAVAGASSYNEQFF.

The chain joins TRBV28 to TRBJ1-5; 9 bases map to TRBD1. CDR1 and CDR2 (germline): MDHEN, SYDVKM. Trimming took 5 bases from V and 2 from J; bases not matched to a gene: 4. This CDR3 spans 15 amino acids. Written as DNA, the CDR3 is TGTGCCAGCAGTGGGACAGGGATGGGCAATCAGCCCCAGCATTTT. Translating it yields CASSGTGMGNQPQHF.

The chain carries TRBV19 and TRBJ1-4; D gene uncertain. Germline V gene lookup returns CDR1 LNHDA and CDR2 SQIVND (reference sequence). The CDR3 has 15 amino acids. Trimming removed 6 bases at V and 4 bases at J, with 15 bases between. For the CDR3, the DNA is TGTGCCAGTAGGGCTGGACCGGCCTTTAATGAAAAACTGTTTTTT. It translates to CASRAGPAFNEKLFF. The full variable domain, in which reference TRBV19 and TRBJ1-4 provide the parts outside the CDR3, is DGGITQSPKYLFRKEGQNVTLSCEQNLNHDAMYWYRQDPGQGLRLIYYSQIVNDFQKGDIAEGYSVSREKKESFPLTVTSAQKNPTAFYLCASRAGPAFNEKLFFGSGTQLSVL.

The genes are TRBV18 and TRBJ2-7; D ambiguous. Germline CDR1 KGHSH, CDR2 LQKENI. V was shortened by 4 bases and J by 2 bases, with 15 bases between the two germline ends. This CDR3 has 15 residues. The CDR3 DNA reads TGTGCCAGCTCACTCGGGCCAAATAACCCCTACGAGCAGTACTTC. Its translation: CASSLGPNNPYEQYF.

This chain's CDR3 is CASSRQGARSNQPQHF. CDR3 coding DNA: TGTGCCAGTAGTAGACAGGGGGCGCGTAGTAATCAGCCCCAGCATTTT. The V gene is TRBV19, the J gene TRBJ1-5, with 10 nucleotides matching TRBD1. CDR3 size: 16 residues. The germline V gene encodes CDR1 LNHDA and CDR2 SQIVND (reference sequence). V was clipped by 4 bases and J by 4 bases; unmatched bases: 7.

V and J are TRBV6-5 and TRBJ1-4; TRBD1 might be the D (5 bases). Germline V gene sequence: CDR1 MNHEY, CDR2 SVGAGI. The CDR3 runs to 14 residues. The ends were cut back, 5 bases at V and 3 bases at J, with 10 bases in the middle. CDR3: CASSRDYSNEKLFF. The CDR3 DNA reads TGTGCCAGCAGTCGGGACTATTCTAATGAAAAACTGTTTTTT.

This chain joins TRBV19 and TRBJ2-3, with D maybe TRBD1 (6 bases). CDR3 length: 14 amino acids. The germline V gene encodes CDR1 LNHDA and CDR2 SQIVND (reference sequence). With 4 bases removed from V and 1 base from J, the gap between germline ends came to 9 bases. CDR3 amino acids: CASSKRQGTDTQYF. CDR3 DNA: TGTGCCAGTAGTAAACGACAGGGCACAGATACGCAGTATTTT. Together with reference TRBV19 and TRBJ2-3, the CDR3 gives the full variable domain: DGGITQSPKYLFRKEGQNVTLSCEQNLNHDAMYWYRQDPGQGLRLIYYSQIVNDFQKGDIAEGYSVSREKKESFPLTVTSAQKNPTAFYLCASSKRQGTDTQYFGPGTRLTVL.

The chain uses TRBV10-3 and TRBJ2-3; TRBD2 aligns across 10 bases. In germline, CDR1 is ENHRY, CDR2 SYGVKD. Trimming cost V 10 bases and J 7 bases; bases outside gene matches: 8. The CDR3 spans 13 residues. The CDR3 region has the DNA TGTGCCACCGATAGCGGGGGGACTAATACGCAGTATTTT. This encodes CATDSGGTNTQYF.